This T cell receptor beta chain was obtained from a study of shared clonotypes between healthy human individuals. Profiling relied on immunoSEQ multiplex PCR, and the TCRdb table lists in-frame clones only, not all of them. This sample has about 110,000 clones, with 68% found just once. The sequenced material came from memory CD8+ T cells sorted from blood. Noted subset: CD45RO+ cells pooled with CCR7-negative TemRA cells. This clonotype was obtained from a woman in her twenties or thirties in good health.

The CDR3 DNA sequence: TGTGCCAGCAGCCAAGTATATGGGGATAGCAATCAGCCCCAGCATTTT. It codes for CASSQVYGDSNQPQHF. J is TRBJ1-5 and V is TRBV4-2; no firm D call. Per the germline V gene, CDR1 is LGHNA and CDR2 is YNFKEQ. V dropped 1 base and J dropped 0 bases, with 10 bases sitting between them. The CDR3 runs 16 residues.